Below are 20 T cell receptor beta chains sequenced from a single sample in a study of T cell changes during pregnancy in multiple sclerosis. This table comes from immunoSEQ multiplex PCR, and its TCRdb copy is limited to in-frame clones, with some not included. The sample contains approximately 100,000 clones, 85% to 95% of which appear only once. Sequences were derived from peripheral blood, sampled after pregnancy. Receptor source: a female donor with multiple sclerosis, enrolled in a pregnancy study.

The V and J genes are TRBV5-4 and TRBJ2-1; D remains ambiguous. This CDR3 spans 16 amino acids. Trimming took off 3 bases at V and 0 bases at J, with 13 bases between the two ends. Germline V lookup: CDR1 SGHNT, CDR2 YYREEE (reference sequence). Written as DNA, the CDR3 is TGTGCCAGCAGCTCCCAGCCCAGGAACTCCTACAATGAGCAGTTCTTC. It codes for CASSSQPRNSYNEQFF.

The chain has TRBV6-6 and TRBJ1-6; TRBD1 might be the D (5 bases). V shed 1 base and J shed 6 bases, with 13 bases lying between them. This CDR3 region has 16 residues. Germline CDR1 MNHNY, CDR2 SVGAGI (reference sequence). The chain's CDR3 is CASSYLGPESNSPLHF. CDR3 nucleotide sequence: TGTGCCAGCAGTTACTTGGGGCCGGAAAGTAATTCACCCCTCCACTTT.

The chain combines TRBV15 with TRBJ2-4; possible D gene TRBD2, 5 bases. The CDR3 contains 20 residues. CDR1 and CDR2 from the germline V gene are LNHNV and YYDKDF (reference sequence). Trimming shortened V by 0 bases and J by 0 bases, and 21 bases separated the two germline ends. CDR3 loop: CATSRDKRPESRIAKNIQYF. The DNA for the CDR3 is TGTGCCACCAGCAGAGATAAGCGGCCGGAGAGTAGAATAGCCAAAAACATTCAGTACTTC.

Only a few counts were recorded for this clone. This rearrangement joins TRBV11-2 to TRBJ1-1, with 7 positions matching TRBD1. The CDR3 runs 15 residues. V shed 3 bases, J shed 0 bases, and the junction held 4 bases outside the gene matches. Germline loops: CDR1 SGHAT, CDR2 FQNNGV. Written as DNA, the CDR3 is TGTGCCAGCAGCTTGCACAGGGGCATGAACACTGAAGCTTTCTTT. Its translation: CASSLHRGMNTEAFF.

The V gene is TRBV28, the J gene TRBJ2-7, with a possible D match to TRBD2 (7 bases). The CDR3 sequence is 15 residues long. Germline CDR1 reads MDHEN; CDR2 reads SYDVKM. V shed 5 bases and J shed 0 bases, with 14 bases lying between them. CDR3 bases: TGTGCCAGCAGTAGGGGGGGTCAAACCTCCTACGAGCAGTACTTC. It translates to CASSRGGQTSYEQYF.

CDR3 residues: CASSNRDSTYEQYF. CDR3 nucleotide sequence: TGTGCCAGCAGTAACCGGGACTCAACCTACGAGCAGTACTTC. V usage is TRBV6-6 and J usage is TRBJ2-7, with D possibly matching TRBD2 (6 bases). CDR1 is MNHNY and CDR2 is SVGAGI in the germline V gene (reference sequence). The length of the CDR3 is 14 residues. Trimming cost V 5 bases and J 2 bases, with 13 bases left between them.

The rearrangement links TRBV5-8 to TRBJ1-1; no reliable D call. The CDR3 is 14 amino acids. V was shortened by 0 bases and J by 5 bases, with 11 bases between the two germline ends. Germline values: CDR1 SGHTS, CDR2 YDEGEE. For the CDR3, the DNA is TGTGCCAGCAGCTTGGACAGAATTGTTACTGAAGCTTTCTTT. It encodes CASSLDRIVTEAFF.

J is TRBJ1-5 and V is TRBV6-9; TRBD1 is a possible D gene (6 bases). CDR3 length: 16 amino acids. V gave up 2 bases and J gave up 2 bases, with 13 bases separating them. Germline CDR1 is MNHGY and CDR2 is SVAAGI. CDR3 protein: CASSYRTAICNQPQHF. The CDR3 DNA reads TGTGCCAGCAGTTATAGGACAGCTATTTGCAATCAGCCCCAGCATTTT.

V gene TRBV29-1 combines with J gene TRBJ2-5; possibly TRBD2 for D (6 bases). Between the trimmed V and J ends, which lost 6 bases and 2 bases, there was a span of 13 bases. Germline V gives CDR1 SQVTM, CDR2 ANQGSEA. This CDR3 comprises 13 residues. The DNA for the CDR3 is TGCAGCGTGGGGGACTTTTTGCAAGAGACCCAGTACTTC. As protein: CSVGDFLQETQYF.

The chain couples TRBV5-6 to TRBJ1-1; D is uncertain. The CDR3 runs to 13 residues. Per germline, CDR1 SGHDT and CDR2 YYEEEE. The germline V and J ends were trimmed by 3 bases and 1 base, with 7 bases remaining between them. The CDR3 reads CASSYYRNTEAFF. CDR3 nucleotides: TGTGCCAGCAGCTACTACCGGAACACTGAAGCTTTCTTT. The complete variable domain, with remaining parts taken from reference TRBV5-6 and TRBJ1-1, reads DAGVTQSPTHLIKTRGQQVTLRCSPKSGHDTVSWYQQALGQGPQFIFQYYEEEERQRGNFPDRFSGHQFPNYSSELNVNALLLGDSALYLCASSYYRNTEAFFGQGTRLTVV.

The chain joins TRBV27 to TRBJ2-3, with a possible D match to TRBD2 (6 bases). The V gene lost 4 bases and the J gene lost 0 bases, with 14 bases spanning the gap. Looked up from germline, CDR1 is MNHEY and CDR2 is SMNVEV (reference sequence). This CDR3 has 16 residues. The CDR3: CASSWGGGRSTDTQYF. DNA of the CDR3: TGTGCCAGCAGTTGGGGAGGCGGGCGTAGCACAGATACGCAGTATTTT.

The rearrangement links TRBV27 to TRBJ1-1; D is perhaps TRBD1 (6 bases). The V and J ends lost 5 bases and 11 bases respectively, with 18 bases between them. There are 13 residues in the CDR3. Germline V CDR1 and CDR2: MNHEY, SMNVEV (reference sequence). CDR3 region: CASSPTTQGMAFF. CDR3 DNA sequence: TGTGCCAGCAGTCCGACTACGCAGGGGATGGCTTTCTTT.

J is TRBJ2-3 and V is TRBV19; D is unclear. The germline gives CDR1 LNHDA, CDR2 SQIVND (reference sequence). Between the trimmed V and J ends, which lost 6 bases and 4 bases, there was a span of 17 bases. The CDR3 loop spans 15 amino acids. The CDR3 loop reads CASSRGTAPPDTQYF. CDR3 in DNA: TGTGCCAGTAGCCGAGGCACCGCCCCCCCAGATACGCAGTATTTT.

The chain is built from TRBV27 and TRBJ1-5, with D possibly TRBD1 on 6 matching bases. Trimming cost V 5 bases and J 4 bases, with 21 bases left between them. This CDR3 has 17 residues. Germline V CDR1 and CDR2: MNHEY, SMNVEV (reference sequence). The chain's CDR3 is CASSPLGGQGINQPQHF. In DNA form, the CDR3 reads TGTGCCAGCAGTCCCCTGGGGGGGCAGGGGATAAATCAGCCCCAGCATTTT.

The chain carries TRBV6-6 and TRBJ2-7; D is possibly TRBD1 (5 bases). The CDR3 length is 14 residues. Germline V gene data show CDR1 as MNHNY and CDR2 as SVGAGI (reference sequence). With 2 bases removed from V and 5 bases from J, the gap between germline ends came to 13 bases. The CDR3 protein is CASSYGGRVDEQYF. CDR3 bases: TGTGCCAGCAGTTACGGTGGCAGGGTGGACGAGCAGTACTTC.

The V call is TRBV11-2, the J call TRBJ2-2; D unclear. Germline V gives CDR1 SGHAT, CDR2 FQNNGV. Between the trimmed V and J ends, which lost 1 base and 6 bases, there was a span of 12 bases. The CDR3 extends over 15 amino acids. The CDR3, as DNA: TGTGCCAGCAGCTTAGTTAGGCAGGCCCCCGGGGAGCTGTTTTTT. Protein: CASSLVRQAPGELFF.

The chain couples TRBV19 to TRBJ1-1, with TRBD1 matching over 7 bases. The J segment lost 3 bases and the V segment lost 3 bases, leaving 4 bases of the junction unmatched. The CDR3 spans 14 residues. The germline CDR1 and CDR2 sequences are LNHDA and SQIVND (reference sequence). The CDR3 loop is CASSITGEDTEAFF. CDR3 DNA: TGTGCCAGTAGTATCACAGGGGAGGACACTGAAGCTTTCTTT.

The chain uses TRBV27 and TRBJ1-6; weak D call: TRBD1 (5 bases). This CDR3 is 15 amino acids long. Germline lookup yields CDR1 MNHEY and CDR2 SMNVEV (reference sequence). V lost 6 bases and J 5 bases, leaving 14 bases between the germline ends. In DNA, the CDR3 is TGTGCCAGCAGAGGGGCCGTGGGCAATAATTCACCCCTCCACTTT. Protein product: CASRGAVGNNSPLHF.

This clone was detected a few times. V is TRBV11-3 and J is TRBJ2-2; D possibly corresponds to TRBD2 (6 bases). V lost 5 bases and J 6 bases, leaving 19 bases between the germline ends. The CDR3 covers 16 residues. The V gene's germline CDR1 is SGHNT and CDR2 YENEEA. The CDR3 loop is CASSNYRDGGAGELFF. CDR3 DNA: TGTGCCAGCAGCAACTACCGGGACGGAGGGGCCGGGGAGCTGTTTTTT.

The V gene is TRBV5-4, the J gene TRBJ2-4; D gene ambiguous. V lost 2 bases, J lost 6 bases, and 9 bases lay in between. CDR1 and CDR2 (germline): SGHNT, YYREEE (reference sequence). The CDR3 loop spans 13 amino acids. The CDR3 DNA is TGTGCCAGCAGCTTTAGAGGTGGAAACATTCAGTACTTC. Translated, it gives CASSFRGGNIQYF. The full variable domain, its missing parts supplied by reference TRBV5-4 and TRBJ2-4, is ETGVTQSPTHLIKTRGQQVTLRCSSQSGHNTVSWYQQALGQGPQFIFQYYREEENGRGNFPPRFSGLQFPNYSSELNVNALELDDSALYLCASSFRGGNIQYFGAGTRLSVL.